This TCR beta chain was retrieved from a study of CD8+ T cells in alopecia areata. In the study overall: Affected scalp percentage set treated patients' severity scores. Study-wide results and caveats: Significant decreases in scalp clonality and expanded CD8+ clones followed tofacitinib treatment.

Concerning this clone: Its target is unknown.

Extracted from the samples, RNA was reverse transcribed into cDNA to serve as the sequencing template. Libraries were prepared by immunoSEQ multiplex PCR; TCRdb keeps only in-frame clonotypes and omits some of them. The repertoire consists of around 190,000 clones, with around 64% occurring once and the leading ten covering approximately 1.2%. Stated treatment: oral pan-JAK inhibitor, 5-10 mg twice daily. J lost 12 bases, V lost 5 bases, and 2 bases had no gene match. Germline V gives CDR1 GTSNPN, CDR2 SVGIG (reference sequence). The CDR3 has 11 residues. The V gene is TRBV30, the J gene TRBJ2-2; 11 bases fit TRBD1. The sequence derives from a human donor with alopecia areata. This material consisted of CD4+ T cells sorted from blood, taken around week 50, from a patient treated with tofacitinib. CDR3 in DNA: TGTGCCTGGGGACAGGGGGCGAAGCTGTTTTTT. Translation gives CAWGQGAKLFF.